This T cell receptor beta chain was observed in a study of shared clonotypes between healthy human individuals. Study results and caveats: Between a few donors, naive CD4 clonotypes were shared at a level of about 5%. The study drew on few donors, limiting represented genetic and exposure-history diversity.

Trimming left V 4 bases short and J 4 bases short, with 13 bases between. Germline V CDR1 and CDR2: PRHDT, FYEKMQ (reference sequence). The CDR3 runs to 14 residues. Method: immunoSEQ multiplex PCR; TCRdb's copy keeps in-frame clones and lacks some. The profile shows about 680,000 clones, around 72% of them singletons. Concerning this clone itself: Its antigen is undetermined.

V usage is TRBV13 and J usage is TRBJ1-1; tentative D call: TRBD1 (5 bases). Source material: memory CD4+ T cells sorted from blood. Subset reported: CD45RA-negative fraction. The TCR originated in a woman aged 25 to 39 in good health. The CDR3 protein is CASSYLTGSTEAFF. The CDR3 DNA reads as TGTGCCAGCAGCTATCTCACAGGCTCCACTGAAGCTTTCTTT. The whole variable domain, filled in from reference TRBV13 and TRBJ1-1, reads AAGVIQSPRHLIKEKRETATLKCYPIPRHDTVYWYQQGPGQDPQFLISFYEKMQSDKGSIPDRFSAQQFSDYHSELNMSSLELGDSALYFCASSYLTGSTEAFFGQGTRLTVV.